The sequence of this T cell receptor beta chain was determined in a study of OX40 agonist ivuxolimab in advanced cancers. Researchers took blood at baseline, on cycle 4 day 1, and on cycle 7 day 1. Clones were sequenced by immunoSEQ multiplex PCR, and TCRdb holds only the in-frame ones, with some missing. The sample carries some 74,000 clones, roughly 88% recorded once. Germline loops: CDR1 SGHVS, CDR2 FQNEAQ. The CDR3 covers 16 residues. V lost 6 bases, J lost 5 bases, and 12 bases stayed unmatched. Here the sequenced sample was CD4+ or CD8+ T cells sorted from blood, taken in a trial of the OX40 agonist ivuxolimab. The receptor comes from an adult with an advanced solid tumor such as melanoma, head and neck, liver or kidney cancer. V gene TRBV7-8 combines with J gene TRBJ2-1, with 8 bases fitting TRBD2. CDR3 region: CASSQRGGRQDNEQFF. CDR3 sequence (DNA): TGTGCCAGCAGTCAACGTGGCGGGAGGCAGGACAATGAGCAGTTCTTC.